A selection of T cell receptor beta chains follows, all from one sample in a study of beta chain features in type 1 diabetes. TCRdb's table, derived via immunoSEQ multiplex PCR, lists solely in-frame clones and lacks some. The sample comprises about 650,000 clones, 9.5% to 15% of which are singletons, and roughly 0.12% rests with the top ten. Material for sequencing was naive CD4+ T cells from blood. These receptors originate from a man between 25 and 39 years old with type 1 diabetes. The CDR3 runs from the conserved cysteine through the conserved F or W. Fields, in order: CDR3 protein, CDR3 DNA, D gene, clone size, J gene, V gene, CDR3 length. D genes are given only for firm matches. Expanded clones get a size class; other rows say once, few or many, or leave the size out.

CDR3 protein: CASTLGYF
CDR3 DNA: TGTGCCAGCACACTCGGGTATTTT
D gene: .
clone size: .
J gene: TRBJ2-3
V gene: TRBV6-6
CDR3 length: 8

CDR3 protein: CASSYSIQSGVTEAFF
CDR3 DNA: TGTGCCAGCAGTTACTCCATTCAATCGGGGGTCACTGAAGCTTTCTTT
D gene: .
clone size: few
J gene: TRBJ1-1
V gene: TRBV6-6
CDR3 length: 16

CDR3 protein: CASSPNRVWQPQHF
CDR3 DNA: TGTGCCAGCAGCCCAAATAGGGTTTGGCAGCCCCAGCATTTT
D gene: .
clone size: .
J gene: TRBJ1-5
V gene: TRBV7-2
CDR3 length: 14

CDR3 protein: CASSSYPPDRPNYGYTF
CDR3 DNA: TGTGCCAGCAGTTCCTATCCTCCAGACAGACCTAACTATGGCTACACCTTC
D gene: .
clone size: few
J gene: TRBJ1-2
V gene: TRBV27
CDR3 length: 17

CDR3 protein: CASSQLGTGNYGYTF
CDR3 DNA: TGCGCCAGCAGCCAGTTAGGGACCGGTAACTATGGCTACACCTTC
D gene: .
clone size: few
J gene: TRBJ1-2
V gene: TRBV4-3
CDR3 length: 15

CDR3 protein: CASSKVEGGGQETQYF
CDR3 DNA: TGTGCCAGCAGCAAAGTGGAAGGGGGAGGGCAAGAGACCCAGTACTTC
D gene: .
clone size: .
J gene: TRBJ2-5
V gene: TRBV21-1
CDR3 length: 16

CDR3 protein: CASGSYKGRGTPLHF
CDR3 DNA: TGTGCTAGTGGTTCGTACAAGGGCCGGGGGACACCCCTCCACTTT
D gene: .
clone size: few
J gene: TRBJ1-6
V gene: TRBV12-5
CDR3 length: 15

CDR3 protein: CASSLGGSIDYGYTF
CDR3 DNA: TGTGCCAGCAGCTTGGGCGGGTCTATCGACTATGGCTACACCTTC
D gene: .
clone size: few
J gene: TRBJ1-2
V gene: TRBV13
CDR3 length: 15

CDR3 protein: CASKEGAGANVLTF
CDR3 DNA: TGTGCCAGTAAGGAGGGGGCTGGGGCCAACGTCCTGACTTTC
D gene: .
clone size: few
J gene: TRBJ2-6
V gene: TRBV19
CDR3 length: 14

CDR3 protein: CASRTGDIYYGYTF
CDR3 DNA: TGTGCCAGCAGGACAGGGGATATATACTATGGCTACACCTTC
D gene: TRBD1
clone size: few
J gene: TRBJ1-2
V gene: TRBV2
CDR3 length: 14

CDR3 protein: CASNRRRGIYNEQFF
CDR3 DNA: TGTGCCAGCAACAGGAGGCGGGGAATATACAATGAGCAGTTCTTC
D gene: .
clone size: few
J gene: TRBJ2-1
V gene: TRBV27
CDR3 length: 15

CDR3 protein: CASSFASGDFYEQYF
CDR3 DNA: TGCGCCAGCAGCTTTGCTAGCGGGGATTTTTACGAGCAGTACTTC
D gene: TRBD2
clone size: .
J gene: TRBJ2-7
V gene: TRBV5-1
CDR3 length: 15

CDR3 protein: CASSPGDVSYEQYF
CDR3 DNA: TGTGCCAGCTCACCAGGGGATGTCTCCTACGAGCAGTACTTC
D gene: .
clone size: few
J gene: TRBJ2-7
V gene: TRBV18
CDR3 length: 14

CDR3 protein: CASSVSGRGREGEQYF
CDR3 DNA: TGTGCCAGCAGCGTATCCGGCAGGGGGCGCGAAGGCGAGCAGTACTTC
D gene: TRBD1
clone size: .
J gene: TRBJ2-7
V gene: TRBV9
CDR3 length: 16

CDR3 protein: CASSPSNGGRNYGYTF
CDR3 DNA: TGTGCCAGCAGTCCGTCCAATGGGGGGCGAAACTATGGCTACACCTTC
D gene: .
clone size: .
J gene: TRBJ1-2
V gene: TRBV27
CDR3 length: 16

CDR3 protein: CATSREEGGTEAFF
CDR3 DNA: TGTGCCACCAGCAGAGAAGAGGGAGGCACTGAAGCTTTCTTT
D gene: .
clone size: few
J gene: TRBJ1-1
V gene: TRBV15
CDR3 length: 14

CDR3 protein: CASRFRDRGTDTQYF
CDR3 DNA: TGTGCCAGCAGGTTCAGGGACAGGGGTACAGATACGCAGTATTTT
D gene: TRBD1
clone size: .
J gene: TRBJ2-3
V gene: TRBV2
CDR3 length: 15

CDR3 protein: CASSQGGDPDKNIQYF
CDR3 DNA: TGCGCCAGCAGCCAAGGCGGGGACCCCGACAAAAACATTCAGTACTTC
D gene: .
clone size: few
J gene: TRBJ2-4
V gene: TRBV4-3
CDR3 length: 16

CDR3 protein: CASSSRTDNEQFF
CDR3 DNA: TGCGCCAGCAGCTCCCGGACAGACAATGAGCAGTTCTTC
D gene: .
clone size: few
J gene: TRBJ2-1
V gene: TRBV5-1
CDR3 length: 13

CDR3 protein: CASSLVLAGDNTGELFF
CDR3 DNA: TGTGCCAGCAGCTTAGTGCTAGCGGGGGATAACACCGGGGAGCTGTTTTTT
D gene: TRBD2
clone size: few
J gene: TRBJ2-2
V gene: TRBV7-2
CDR3 length: 17

CDR3 protein: CASSLSGSYYEQYF
CDR3 DNA: TGCGCCAGCAGCTTGTCCGGCAGTTACTACGAGCAGTACTTC
D gene: .
clone size: few
J gene: TRBJ2-7
V gene: TRBV5-1
CDR3 length: 14

CDR3 protein: CAWTNRQGSGDTQYF
CDR3 DNA: TGTGCCTGGACCAACAGACAGGGGTCCGGAGATACGCAGTATTTT
D gene: TRBD1
clone size: .
J gene: TRBJ2-3
V gene: TRBV30
CDR3 length: 15

CDR3 protein: CASSSGGDTDTQYF
CDR3 DNA: TGTGCCTCTTCTAGCGGGGGGGACACAGATACGCAGTATTTT
D gene: TRBD2
clone size: few
J gene: TRBJ2-3
V gene: TRBV10-3
CDR3 length: 14

CDR3 protein: CASRRDRATDTQYF
CDR3 DNA: TGTGCCAGCCGCCGGGACAGGGCAACAGATACGCAGTATTTT
D gene: TRBD1
clone size: few
J gene: TRBJ2-3
V gene: TRBV7-9
CDR3 length: 14

CDR3 protein: CASSLEAGRSLSYTF
CDR3 DNA: TGTGCCAGCAGCTTGGAGGCAGGGCGGTCGTTAAGCTACACCTTC
D gene: .
clone size: few
J gene: TRBJ1-2
V gene: TRBV5-6
CDR3 length: 15

CDR3 protein: CASSLRTGDAQPQHF
CDR3 DNA: TGTGCCAGCAGCCTAAGGACAGGGGACGCTCAGCCCCAGCATTTT
D gene: TRBD1
clone size: few
J gene: TRBJ1-5
V gene: TRBV7-8
CDR3 length: 15

CDR3 protein: CASSPHNDRSSYEQYF
CDR3 DNA: TGTGCCAGTAGCCCCCATAATGACAGGAGTTCCTACGAGCAGTACTTC
D gene: .
clone size: few
J gene: TRBJ2-7
V gene: TRBV9
CDR3 length: 16

CDR3 protein: CASRGGQAYNSPLHF
CDR3 DNA: TGTGCCAGCAGGGGAGGACAGGCCTATAATTCACCCCTCCACTTT
D gene: TRBD1
clone size: .
J gene: TRBJ1-6
V gene: TRBV6-5
CDR3 length: 15

CDR3 protein: CASSFSWGYTF
CDR3 DNA: TGTGCCAGCAGCTTTTCTTGGGGCTACACCTTC
D gene: .
clone size: .
J gene: TRBJ1-2
V gene: TRBV28
CDR3 length: 11

CDR3 protein: CASSLHRAYEQYF
CDR3 DNA: TGTGCCAGCAGCCTTCACAGGGCTTACGAGCAGTACTTC
D gene: .
clone size: few
J gene: TRBJ2-7
V gene: TRBV14
CDR3 length: 13

CDR3 protein: CASRQATSGGYNEQFF
CDR3 DNA: TGTGCCAGCAGACAAGCGACTAGCGGGGGTTATAATGAGCAGTTCTTC
D gene: TRBD2
clone size: .
J gene: TRBJ2-1
V gene: TRBV13
CDR3 length: 16

CDR3 protein: CAIVAGASTSEAFF
CDR3 DNA: TGTGCCATCGTCGCAGGGGCCTCGACGTCTGAAGCTTTCTTT
D gene: .
clone size: few
J gene: TRBJ1-1
V gene: TRBV10-3
CDR3 length: 14

CDR3 protein: CASSLVDRGYNEQFF
CDR3 DNA: TGTGCCAGCAGCTTGGTGGACAGGGGCTACAATGAGCAGTTCTTC
D gene: TRBD1
clone size: few
J gene: TRBJ2-1
V gene: TRBV5-6
CDR3 length: 15

CDR3 protein: CASSLRVPGSYEQYF
CDR3 DNA: TGTGCCAGCAGCTTAAGGGTTCCCGGCTCCTACGAGCAGTACTTC
D gene: .
clone size: .
J gene: TRBJ2-7
V gene: TRBV11-2
CDR3 length: 15

CDR3 protein: CSVTFGQGASEKLFF
CDR3 DNA: TGCAGCGTTACATTCGGACAGGGGGCTTCTGAAAAACTGTTTTTT
D gene: TRBD1
clone size: .
J gene: TRBJ1-4
V gene: TRBV29-1
CDR3 length: 15

CDR3 protein: CASNAASTANTEAFF
CDR3 DNA: TGTGCCAGCAATGCCGCTTCGACCGCGAACACTGAAGCTTTCTTT
D gene: .
clone size: .
J gene: TRBJ1-1
V gene: TRBV6-5
CDR3 length: 15

CDR3 protein: CASSTGTGNQPQHF
CDR3 DNA: TGTGCCAGTAGTACCGGGACAGGGAATCAGCCCCAGCATTTT
D gene: TRBD1
clone size: .
J gene: TRBJ1-5
V gene: TRBV19
CDR3 length: 14

CDR3 protein: CASSAEHRGHNEKLFF
CDR3 DNA: TGTGCCAGCAGCGCGGAACACAGGGGGCATAATGAAAAACTGTTTTTT
D gene: TRBD1
clone size: few
J gene: TRBJ1-4
V gene: TRBV9
CDR3 length: 16

CDR3 protein: CASSLNDRDDEEKLFF
CDR3 DNA: TGTGCCAGCTCTCTTAATGACAGGGACGACGAAGAAAAACTGTTTTTT
D gene: TRBD1
clone size: .
J gene: TRBJ1-4
V gene: TRBV18
CDR3 length: 16

CDR3 protein: CAISDTVGANVLTF
CDR3 DNA: TGTGCCATCAGTGATACTGTTGGGGCCAACGTCCTGACTTTC
D gene: .
clone size: .
J gene: TRBJ2-6
V gene: TRBV10-3
CDR3 length: 14

CDR3 protein: CAISESGSWGYTF
CDR3 DNA: TGTGCCATCAGTGAGTCGGGGTCTTGGGGCTACACCTTC
D gene: .
clone size: .
J gene: TRBJ1-2
V gene: TRBV10-3
CDR3 length: 13

CDR3 protein: CASLETSGNTIYF
CDR3 DNA: TGTGCCAGCTTAGAAACCTCTGGAAACACCATATATTTT
D gene: .
clone size: .
J gene: TRBJ1-3
V gene: TRBV18
CDR3 length: 13

CDR3 protein: CASSWGEGRNQPQHF
CDR3 DNA: TGTGCCAGCAGTTGGGGGGAGGGGAGAAATCAGCCCCAGCATTTT
D gene: .
clone size: .
J gene: TRBJ1-5
V gene: TRBV27
CDR3 length: 15

CDR3 protein: CASSQASPRGWGYTF
CDR3 DNA: TGCGCCAGCAGCCAAGCCTCCCCCAGGGGTTGGGGCTACACCTTC
D gene: .
clone size: .
J gene: TRBJ1-2
V gene: TRBV4-3
CDR3 length: 15

CDR3 protein: CASSLGQGTAYEQYF
CDR3 DNA: TGTGCCAGCAGCTTGGGGCAGGGGACTGCCTACGAGCAGTACTTC
D gene: .
clone size: .
J gene: TRBJ2-7
V gene: TRBV5-4
CDR3 length: 15

CDR3 protein: CASSQAVAGANVLTF
CDR3 DNA: TGCGCCAGCAGCCAAGCCGTCGCCGGGGCCAACGTCCTGACTTTC
D gene: .
clone size: few
J gene: TRBJ2-6
V gene: TRBV4-3
CDR3 length: 15

CDR3 protein: CAISVKRRNTGELFF
CDR3 DNA: TGTGCCATCAGTGTCAAACGGCGGAACACCGGGGAGCTGTTTTTT
D gene: .
clone size: few
J gene: TRBJ2-2
V gene: TRBV10-3
CDR3 length: 15

CDR3 protein: CASSILYQPQHF
CDR3 DNA: TGTGCCAGCAGTATTCTATATCAGCCCCAGCATTTT
D gene: .
clone size: .
J gene: TRBJ1-5
V gene: TRBV2
CDR3 length: 12

CDR3 protein: CASSLAPRGGYTF
CDR3 DNA: TGTGCCAGCAGCTTAGCGCCCAGGGGTGGCTACACCTTC
D gene: .
clone size: few
J gene: TRBJ1-2
V gene: TRBV7-2
CDR3 length: 13

CDR3 protein: CASSVGPDLKETQYF
CDR3 DNA: TGTGCCAGCAGCGTAGGTCCCGACCTTAAAGAGACCCAGTACTTC
D gene: .
clone size: few
J gene: TRBJ2-5
V gene: TRBV9
CDR3 length: 15

CDR3 protein: CASKWDSNQPQHF
CDR3 DNA: TGTGCCAGCAAGTGGGATAGCAATCAGCCCCAGCATTTT
D gene: .
clone size: few
J gene: TRBJ1-5
V gene: TRBV2
CDR3 length: 13

CDR3 protein: CASRAPGGYYNEQFF
CDR3 DNA: TGTGCCAGCAGGGCGCCAGGGGGCTATTACAATGAGCAGTTCTTC
D gene: TRBD1
clone size: .
J gene: TRBJ2-1
V gene: TRBV2
CDR3 length: 15